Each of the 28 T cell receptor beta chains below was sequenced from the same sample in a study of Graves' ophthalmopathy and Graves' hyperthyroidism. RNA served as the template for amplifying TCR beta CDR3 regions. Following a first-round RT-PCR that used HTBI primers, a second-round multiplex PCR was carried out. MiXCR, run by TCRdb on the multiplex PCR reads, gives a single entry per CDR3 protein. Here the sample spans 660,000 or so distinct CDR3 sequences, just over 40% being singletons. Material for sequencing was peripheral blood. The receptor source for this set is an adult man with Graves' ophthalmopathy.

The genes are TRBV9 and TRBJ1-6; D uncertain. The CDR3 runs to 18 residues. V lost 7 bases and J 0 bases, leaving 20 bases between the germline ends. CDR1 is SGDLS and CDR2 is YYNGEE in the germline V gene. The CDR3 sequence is CASERGSGIPSYNSPLHF. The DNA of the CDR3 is TGTGCCAGCGAGCGGGGTAGCGGGATTCCCTCCTATAATTCACCCCTCCACTTT.

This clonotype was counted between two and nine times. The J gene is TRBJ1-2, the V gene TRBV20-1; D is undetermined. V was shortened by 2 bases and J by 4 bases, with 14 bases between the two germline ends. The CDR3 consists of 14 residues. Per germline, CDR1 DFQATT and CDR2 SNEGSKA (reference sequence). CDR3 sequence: CSARTQETSYGYTF. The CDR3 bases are TGCAGTGCTAGAACCCAGGAAACCAGCTATGGCTACACCTTC.

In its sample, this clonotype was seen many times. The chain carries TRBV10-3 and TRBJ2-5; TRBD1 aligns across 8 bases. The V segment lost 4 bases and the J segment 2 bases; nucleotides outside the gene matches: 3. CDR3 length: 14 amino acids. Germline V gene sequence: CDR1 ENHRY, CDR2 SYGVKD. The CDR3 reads CAISARTGQETQYF. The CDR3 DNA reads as TGTGCCATCAGTGCACGGACAGGGCAAGAGACCCAGTACTTC.

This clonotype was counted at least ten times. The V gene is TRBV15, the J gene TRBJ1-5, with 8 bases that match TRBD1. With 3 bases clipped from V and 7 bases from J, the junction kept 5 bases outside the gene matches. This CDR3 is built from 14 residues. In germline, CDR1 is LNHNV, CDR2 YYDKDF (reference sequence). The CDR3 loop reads CATSRTGVRQPQHF. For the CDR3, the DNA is TGTGCCACCAGCAGGACAGGGGTCCGACAGCCCCAGCATTTT.

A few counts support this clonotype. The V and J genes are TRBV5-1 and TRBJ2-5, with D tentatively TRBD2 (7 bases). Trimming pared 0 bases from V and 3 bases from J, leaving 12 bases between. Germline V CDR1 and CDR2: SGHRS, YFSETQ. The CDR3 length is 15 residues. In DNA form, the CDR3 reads TGCGCCAGCAGCTTGGCGGGGGGCTTGGAAGAGACCCAGTACTTC. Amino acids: CASSLAGGLEETQYF. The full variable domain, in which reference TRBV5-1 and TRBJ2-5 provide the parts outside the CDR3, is KAGVTQTPRYLIKTRGQQVTLSCSPISGHRSVSWYQQTPGQGLQFLFEYFSETQRNKGNFPGRFSGRQFSNSRSEMNVSTLELGDSALYLCASSLAGGLEETQYFGPGTRLLVL.

As DNA, the CDR3 is TGTGCCAGCAGCAAGGACAGGGGGAACACCATATATTTT. It translates to CASSKDRGNTIYF. The chain carries TRBV11-2 and TRBJ1-3; TRBD1 aligns across 10 bases. The CDR3 extends over 13 amino acids. Germline assignment: CDR1 SGHAT and CDR2 FQNNGV. V lost 5 bases, J lost 7 bases, and 2 bases stayed unmatched.

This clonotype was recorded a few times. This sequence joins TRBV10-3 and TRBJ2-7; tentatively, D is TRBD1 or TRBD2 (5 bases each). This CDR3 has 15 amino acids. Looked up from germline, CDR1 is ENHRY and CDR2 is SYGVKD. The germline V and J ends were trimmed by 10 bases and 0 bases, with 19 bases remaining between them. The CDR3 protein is CASSLRKGSSYEQYF. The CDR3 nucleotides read TGTGCCAGCAGCCTCAGGAAGGGGAGCTCCTACGAGCAGTACTTC.

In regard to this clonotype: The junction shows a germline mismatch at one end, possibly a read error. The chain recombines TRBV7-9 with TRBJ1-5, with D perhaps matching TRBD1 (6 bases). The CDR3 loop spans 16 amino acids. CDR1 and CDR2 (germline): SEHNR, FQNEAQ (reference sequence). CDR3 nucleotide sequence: TGCGCCAGCAGAGAGACCTACAGGGCCAGCAATCAGCCCCAGCATTTT. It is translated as CASRETYRASNQPQHF.

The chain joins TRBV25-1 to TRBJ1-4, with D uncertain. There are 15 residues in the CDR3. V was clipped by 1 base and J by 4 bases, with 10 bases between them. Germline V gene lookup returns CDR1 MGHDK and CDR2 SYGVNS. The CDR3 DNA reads TGTGCCAGCAGTGAATCTAGCGGGAGTAATGAAAAACTGTTTTTT. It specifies CASSESSGSNEKLFF.

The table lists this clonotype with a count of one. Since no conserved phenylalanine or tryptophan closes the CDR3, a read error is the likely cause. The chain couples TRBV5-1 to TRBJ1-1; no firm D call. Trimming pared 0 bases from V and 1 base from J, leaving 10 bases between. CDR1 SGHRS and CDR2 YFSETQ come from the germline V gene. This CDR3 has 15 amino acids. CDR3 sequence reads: CASSLVVGPNTEAFL. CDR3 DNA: TGCGCCAGCAGCTTGGTTGTAGGCCCGAACACTGAAGCTTTCCTT.

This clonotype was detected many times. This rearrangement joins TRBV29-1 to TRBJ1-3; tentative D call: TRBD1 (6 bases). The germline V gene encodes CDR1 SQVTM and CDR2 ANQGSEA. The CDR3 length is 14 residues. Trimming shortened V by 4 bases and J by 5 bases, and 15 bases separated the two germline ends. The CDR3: CSVVDRGARNTIYF. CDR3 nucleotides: TGCAGCGTTGTTGACCGGGGGGCTAGAAACACCATATATTTT.

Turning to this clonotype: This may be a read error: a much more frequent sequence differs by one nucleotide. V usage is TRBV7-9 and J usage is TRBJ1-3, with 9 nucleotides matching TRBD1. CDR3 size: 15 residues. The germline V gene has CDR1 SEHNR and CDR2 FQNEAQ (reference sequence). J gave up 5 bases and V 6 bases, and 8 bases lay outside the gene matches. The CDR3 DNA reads TGTGCCAGCAGTTCCGGGACAGGGACCAGAAACACCATATATTTT. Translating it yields CASSSGTGTRNTIYF.

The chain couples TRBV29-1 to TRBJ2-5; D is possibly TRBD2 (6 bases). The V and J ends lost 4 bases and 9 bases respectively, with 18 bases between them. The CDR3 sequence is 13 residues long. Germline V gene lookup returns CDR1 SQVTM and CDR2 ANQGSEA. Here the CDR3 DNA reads TGCAGCGTTGGTGCAGGGAGCGGGCAGCCCCAGTACTTC. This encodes CSVGAGSGQPQYF.

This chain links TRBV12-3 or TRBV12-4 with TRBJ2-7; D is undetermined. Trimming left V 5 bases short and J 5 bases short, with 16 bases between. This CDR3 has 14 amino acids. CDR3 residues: CASSEAGGMDEQYV. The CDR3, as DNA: TGTGCCAGCAGTGAAGCCGGCGGAATGGACGAGCAGTACGTC.

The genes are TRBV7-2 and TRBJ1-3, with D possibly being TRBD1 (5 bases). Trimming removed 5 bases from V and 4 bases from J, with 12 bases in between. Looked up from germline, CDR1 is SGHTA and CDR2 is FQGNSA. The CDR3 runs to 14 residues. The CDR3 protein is CASSGGTEGNTIYF. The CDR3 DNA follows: TGTGCCAGCAGCGGGGGGACGGAAGGAAACACCATATATTTT.

Here the CDR3 DNA reads TGTGCCAGCAGCCTGGGACAGGGGGCTTGGTGCACCTTC. The encoded protein is CASSLGQGAWCTF. The chain combines TRBV7-9 with TRBJ1-2, with 12 bases fitting TRBD1. CDR3 length: 13 amino acids. Losses at the gene ends were 5 bases for V and 13 bases for J; bases not matched to a gene: 8. The germline CDR1 and CDR2 sequences are SEHNR and FQNEAQ (reference sequence).

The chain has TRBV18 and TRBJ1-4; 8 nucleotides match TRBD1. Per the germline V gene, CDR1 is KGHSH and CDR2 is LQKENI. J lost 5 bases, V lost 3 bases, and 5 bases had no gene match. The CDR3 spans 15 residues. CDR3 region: CASSPQTGENEKLFF. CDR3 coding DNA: TGTGCCAGCTCACCGCAGACAGGGGAAAATGAAAAACTGTTTTTT.

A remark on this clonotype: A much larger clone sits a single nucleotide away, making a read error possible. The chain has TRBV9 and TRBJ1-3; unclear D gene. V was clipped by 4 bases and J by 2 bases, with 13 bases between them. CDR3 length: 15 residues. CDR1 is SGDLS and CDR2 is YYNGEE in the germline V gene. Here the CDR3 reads CASSPGLVPGNTIYF. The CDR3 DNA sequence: TGTGCCAGCAGCCCGGGTCTAGTCCCTGGAAACACCATATATTTT.

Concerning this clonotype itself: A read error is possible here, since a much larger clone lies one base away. The CDR3 is CSARSGDGHGYTF. CDR3 sequence (DNA): TGCAGTGCTAGGTCCGGGGACGGCCATGGCTACACCTTC. The chain links TRBV20-1 to TRBJ1-2; weak D call: TRBD1 (5 bases). V was cut by 3 bases and J by 6 bases, with 14 bases left in between. The CDR3 sequence is 13 residues long. The germline gives CDR1 DFQATT, CDR2 SNEGSKA (reference sequence).

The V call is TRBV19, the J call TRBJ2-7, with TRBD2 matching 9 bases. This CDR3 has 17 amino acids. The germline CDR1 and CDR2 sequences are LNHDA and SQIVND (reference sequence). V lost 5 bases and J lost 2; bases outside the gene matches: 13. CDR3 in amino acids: CASSFPRVGGRAYEQYF. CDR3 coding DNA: TGTGCCAGTAGTTTCCCCAGGGTTGGCGGGAGGGCCTACGAGCAGTACTTC. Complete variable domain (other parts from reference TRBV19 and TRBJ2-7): DGGITQSPKYLFRKEGQNVTLSCEQNLNHDAMYWYRQDPGQGLRLIYYSQIVNDFQKGDIAEGYSVSREKKESFPLTVTSAQKNPTAFYLCASSFPRVGGRAYEQYFGPGTRLTVT.

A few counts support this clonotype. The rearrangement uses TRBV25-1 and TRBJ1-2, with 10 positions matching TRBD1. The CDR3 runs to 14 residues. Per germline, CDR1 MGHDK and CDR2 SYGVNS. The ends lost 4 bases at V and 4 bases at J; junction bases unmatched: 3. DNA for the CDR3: TGTGCCAGCAGTGTGACAGGGGGCGCCTATGGCTACACCTTC. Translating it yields CASSVTGGAYGYTF.

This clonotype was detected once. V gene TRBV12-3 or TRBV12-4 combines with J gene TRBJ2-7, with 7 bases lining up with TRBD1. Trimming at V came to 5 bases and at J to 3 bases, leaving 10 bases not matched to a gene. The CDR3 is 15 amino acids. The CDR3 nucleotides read TGTGCCAGCAGTCGACAGGGTTCGGATATCTACGAGCAGTACTTC. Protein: CASSRQGSDIYEQYF.

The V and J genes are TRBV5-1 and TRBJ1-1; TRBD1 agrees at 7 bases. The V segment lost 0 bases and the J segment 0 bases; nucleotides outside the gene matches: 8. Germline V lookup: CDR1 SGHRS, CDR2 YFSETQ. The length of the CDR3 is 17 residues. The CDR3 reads CASSLVAGGFMNTEAFF. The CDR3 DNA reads TGCGCCAGCAGCTTGGTAGCAGGGGGTTTCATGAACACTGAAGCTTTCTTT. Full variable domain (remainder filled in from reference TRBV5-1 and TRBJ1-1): KAGVTQTPRYLIKTRGQQVTLSCSPISGHRSVSWYQQTPGQGLQFLFEYFSETQRNKGNFPGRFSGRQFSNSRSEMNVSTLELGDSALYLCASSLVAGGFMNTEAFFGQGTRLTVV.

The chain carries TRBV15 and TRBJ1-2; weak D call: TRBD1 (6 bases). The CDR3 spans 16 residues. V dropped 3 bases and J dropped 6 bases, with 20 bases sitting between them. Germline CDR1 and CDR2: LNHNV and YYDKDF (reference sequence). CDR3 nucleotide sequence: TGTGCCACCAGCAGTCCCCATCCACAGGGTTTGCATGGCTACACCTTC. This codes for CATSSPHPQGLHGYTF. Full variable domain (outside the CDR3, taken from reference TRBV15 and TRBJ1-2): DAMVIQNPRYQVTQFGKPVTLSCSQTLNHNVMYWYQQKSSQAPKLLFHYYDKDFNNEADTPDNFQSRRPNTSFCFLDIRSPGLGDTAMYLCATSSPHPQGLHGYTFGSGTRLTVV.

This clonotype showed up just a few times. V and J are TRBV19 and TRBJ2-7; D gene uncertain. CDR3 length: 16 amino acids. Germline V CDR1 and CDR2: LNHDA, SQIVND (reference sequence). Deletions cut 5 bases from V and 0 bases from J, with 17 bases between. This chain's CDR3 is CASSVSPTVNSYEQYF. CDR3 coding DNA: TGTGCCAGTAGTGTGTCGCCCACCGTTAACTCCTACGAGCAGTACTTC. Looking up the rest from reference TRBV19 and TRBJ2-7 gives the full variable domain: DGGITQSPKYLFRKEGQNVTLSCEQNLNHDAMYWYRQDPGQGLRLIYYSQIVNDFQKGDIAEGYSVSREKKESFPLTVTSAQKNPTAFYLCASSVSPTVNSYEQYFGPGTRLTVT.

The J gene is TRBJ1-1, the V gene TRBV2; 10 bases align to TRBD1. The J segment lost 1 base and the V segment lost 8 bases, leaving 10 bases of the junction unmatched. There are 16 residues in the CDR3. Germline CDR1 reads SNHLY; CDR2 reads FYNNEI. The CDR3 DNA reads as TGTGCCAGCGGACCCCGACAGGGGGCCTGGAACACTGAAGCTTTCTTT. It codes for CASGPRQGAWNTEAFF.

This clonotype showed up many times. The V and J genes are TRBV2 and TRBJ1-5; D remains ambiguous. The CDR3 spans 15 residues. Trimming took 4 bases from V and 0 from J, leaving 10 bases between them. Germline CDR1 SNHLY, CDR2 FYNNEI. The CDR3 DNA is TGTGCCAGCAGTGCTATCGAGTATAGCAATCAGCCCCAGCATTTT. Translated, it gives CASSAIEYSNQPQHF. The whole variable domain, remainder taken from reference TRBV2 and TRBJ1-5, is EPEVTQTPSHQVTQMGQEVILRCVPISNHLYFYWYRQILGQKVEFLVSFYNNEISEKSEIFDDQFSVERPDGSNFTLKIRSTKLEDSAMYFCASSAIEYSNQPQHFGDGTRLSIL.

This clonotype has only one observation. The CDR3 DNA reads TGTGCCAGTGAGAGGACAGGGAACAATCAGCCCCAGCATTTT. It is translated as CASERTGNNQPQHF. V and J are TRBV19 and TRBJ1-5; 8 nucleotides align to TRBD1. The V gene end was trimmed by 8 bases and the J gene end by 3 bases; junction bases not matched to a gene: 6. The CDR3 has 14 amino acids. Germline CDR1 is LNHDA and CDR2 is SQIVND (reference sequence).